This T cell receptor (beta chain) was captured in a study of T-cell reconstitution after alpha-beta-depleted transplantation in children. General study points: Newly made T cells mostly supplied T-cell counts and diversity one year after transplant. Several hundred expanded graft clones reportedly supplied alpha-beta T cells about two months after transplant.

Germline CDR1 is SGHTA and CDR2 is FQGNSA. V shed 5 bases and J 1 base; nucleotides not matched to a gene: 5. The CDR3 runs 15 residues. This clonotype showed up just a few times. Antigen: not known. Preparing the TCRbeta library involved the use of unique molecular identifiers. TCRdb re-called the PCR reads with MiXCR, one entry per CDR3 protein. Of around 450,000 distinct CDR3 sequences in the sample, roughly 44% are singletons; the top ten hold around 29%. The V call is TRBV7-2, the J call TRBJ2-3; TRBD1 agrees at 8 bases. The sequence was collected from a girl aged 2 to 9 with aplastic anemia, due to receive a stem cell transplant. Source: PBMCs, taken before TCRalphabeta/CD19-depleted stem cell transplant. The CDR3 coding sequence is TGTGCCAGCAGCCGTAAGACAGGGGGCACAGATACGCAGTATTTT. Its translation is CASSRKTGGTDTQYF. Full variable domain (outside the CDR3, taken from reference TRBV7-2 and TRBJ2-3): GAGVSQSPSNKVTEKGKDVELRCDPISGHTALYWYRQSLGQGLEFLIYFQGNSAPDKSGLPSDRFSAERTGGSVSTLTIQRTQQEDSAVYLCASSRKTGGTDTQYFGPGTRLTVL.